This T cell receptor beta chain was documented in a study of T cell repertoires in cytomegalovirus infection. TCRdb fed the reads into MiXCR, producing one record per CDR3 protein. The repertoire holds some 220,000 distinct CDR3 sequences, with over 9% as singletons. Germline CDR1 is SGHTA and CDR2 is FQGTGA. The germline V and J ends were trimmed by 5 bases and 5 bases, with 9 bases remaining between them. The CDR3 loop spans 13 amino acids. This clonotype has ten or more counts. Its antigen is unknown. Whole-study findings and limits: Accumulated public TCR beta family frequency recognized individuals carrying CMV together with the relevant HLA. What dominated the ex vivo response were HLA-C-restricted CMV-specific TCR beta clonotypes.

The receptor comes from a human donor in good health (CMV status not recorded). Some clones in this sample may be carry-over from other donors' samples. Sequenced material: PBMCs. The rearrangement links TRBV7-3 to TRBJ2-2; D may be TRBD2 (7 bases). The CDR3 spells CASSGGATGELFF. CDR3 nucleotides: TGTGCCAGCAGCGGGGGGGCAACCGGGGAGCTGTTTTTT.